The T cell receptor (beta chain) under discussion was sequenced for a study of blood T cell repertoires in COVID-19. Looking at the study overall: Samples came from the United States, Italy and Spain, spanning acute and convalescent COVID-19. From T cells, B-cell-depleted T cells, or PBMCs came the material, which was cDNA or gDNA.

In the source study's methods: Estimation of nucleated cell counts was performed using reference gene primer amplification. Sequencing used immunoSEQ multiplex PCR; TCRdb keeps in-frame clones, though not all of them. Clone size and V and J calls were adopted from that table, with D and trimming inferred from the DNA. The data contain 300,000 to 350,000 clones, over 80% of them singletons. Germline CDR1 and CDR2: MRHNA and SNTAGT. V lost 0 bases and J lost 0, with 11 bases in between. The CDR3 covers 16 residues. Seattle's cohort entered during active infection and was followed longitudinally. The source material was peripheral blood. The sequence was obtained from a man younger than 45 with COVID-19, enrolled during active disease. The chain carries TRBV6-4 and TRBJ2-5, with a weak D call TRBD1 (5 bases). DNA of the CDR3: TGTGCCAGCAGTGACTCAGGGGCCGCGTACCAAGAGACCCAGTACTTC. Protein sequence: CASSDSGAAYQETQYF.